The 31 T cell receptor beta chains below come from one sample, sequenced in a study of shared clonotypes between healthy human individuals. Assay: immunoSEQ multiplex PCR; the TCRdb copy retains only in-frame clones and omits some. The table lists around 600,000 clones, approximately 95% of them singletons. Naive CD8 cells lacked CD45RO and underwent positive selection for CCR7, leaving out terminally differentiated effector memory CD45RA+ cells. Sample: naive CD8+ T cells sorted from blood. The receptors here all came from a woman in her twenties or thirties in good health.

The gene calls are TRBV12-5 and TRBJ2-7; TRBD1 agrees at 7 bases. This CDR3 region has 15 residues. Germline lookup yields CDR1 LGHNT and CDR2 FRNRAP. Trimming at V came to 9 bases and at J to 0 bases, leaving 11 bases not matched to a gene. The chain's CDR3 is CARPPPTGSSYEQYF. The CDR3 coding sequence is TGTGCTAGGCCGCCTCCGACAGGGAGCTCCTACGAGCAGTACTTC.

To note about this clone: The sample carries other DNA sequences with the same CDR3. The chain recombines TRBV27 with TRBJ1-5; TRBD1 matches at 7 bases. CDR1 is MNHEY, CDR2 SMNVEV, per germline (reference sequence). The CDR3 loop spans 14 amino acids. V lost 5 bases and J lost 0; bases outside the gene matches: 1. The CDR3 is CASSPGGSNQPQHF. The CDR3 DNA reads TGTGCCAGCAGTCCAGGGGGTAGCAATCAGCCCCAGCATTTT.

Only one count was recorded for this clone. The rearrangement links TRBV5-6 to TRBJ2-1, with D possibly matching TRBD2 (7 bases). This CDR3 spans 12 amino acids. V gave up 3 bases and J gave up 9 bases, with 10 bases separating them. Germline V gene sequence: CDR1 SGHDT, CDR2 YYEEEE. CDR3 sequence reads: CASSSRGGEQFF. CDR3 DNA: TGTGCCAGCAGCTCGAGGGGGGGTGAGCAGTTCTTC.

This chain connects TRBV28 to TRBJ2-4; tentatively, D is TRBD2 (6 bases). Per germline, CDR1 MDHEN and CDR2 SYDVKM. Trimming shortened V by 0 bases and J by 7 bases, and 16 bases separated the two germline ends. This CDR3 has 16 amino acids. The CDR3 DNA reads TGTGCCAGCAGTTTATGGCTCGGGCAGGAGGGGAACATTCAGTACTTC. It is translated as CASSLWLGQEGNIQYF.

The rearrangement joins TRBV5-1 to TRBJ1-4; D may be TRBD1 (5 bases). The CDR3 runs 14 residues. V shed 0 bases and J shed 8 bases, with 11 bases lying between them. From germline, CDR1 is SGHRS and CDR2 YFSETQ. In DNA, the CDR3 is TGCGCCAGCAGCTTGGTCGGGGGTGGGGAAAAACTGTTTTTT. Amino acid sequence: CASSLVGGGEKLFF.

The chain is built from TRBV9 and TRBJ2-1, with D possibly being TRBD1 (6 bases). This CDR3 has 15 residues. Trimming shortened V by 1 base and J by 5 bases, and 13 bases separated the two germline ends. Germline V gene lookup returns CDR1 SGDLS and CDR2 YYNGEE. CDR3 coding DNA: TGTGCCAGCAGCGTAAAGGGCGGACAGAACAATGAGCAGTTCTTC. Its translation: CASSVKGGQNNEQFF.

The rearrangement joins TRBV28 to TRBJ1-5, with a tentative D call TRBD1 (5 bases). Germline V gene data show CDR1 as MDHEN and CDR2 as SYDVKM. There are 15 residues in the CDR3. V lost 6 bases and J 3 bases, leaving 15 bases between the germline ends. CDR3 DNA sequence: TGTGCCAGCAGCCCTGGGGGTGGTTACAATCAGCCCCAGCATTTT. Translating gives CASSPGGGYNQPQHF.

This clone has just one count. The chain combines TRBV19 with TRBJ1-5, with D perhaps TRBD1 (5 bases). The CDR3 is 15 residues long. In germline, CDR1 is LNHDA, CDR2 SQIVND (reference sequence). V was clipped by 3 bases and J by 4 bases, with 13 bases between them. The CDR3 loop reads CASSMAQGANQPQHF. CDR3 sequence (DNA): TGTGCCAGTAGTATGGCCCAGGGAGCAAATCAGCCCCAGCATTTT.

This chain links TRBV28 with TRBJ2-7; 7 positions match TRBD2. The CDR3 extends over 14 amino acids. Germline V CDR1 and CDR2: MDHEN, SYDVKM. V was clipped by 6 bases and J by 4 bases; unmatched bases: 9. CDR3 loop: CASSPVGGGYEQYF. The CDR3 DNA sequence: TGTGCCAGCAGCCCCGTCGGGGGAGGGTACGAGCAGTACTTC.

V gene TRBV4-1 combines with J gene TRBJ2-7; the D is unclear. In germline, CDR1 is MGHRA, CDR2 YSYEKL. V lost 0 bases to trimming and J lost 6 bases, with 24 bases between them. This CDR3 spans 18 amino acids. CDR3 in amino acids: CASSQDDAVDISPFEQYF. CDR3 DNA sequence: TGCGCCAGCAGCCAAGATGACGCGGTCGACATATCACCGTTCGAGCAGTACTTC.

J is TRBJ2-1 and V is TRBV5-6, with 8 positions matching TRBD1. Germline assignment: CDR1 SGHDT and CDR2 YYEEEE. Losses at the gene ends were 0 bases for V and 9 bases for J; bases not matched to a gene: 5. The CDR3 is 14 residues long. The CDR3: CASSLGQGAPEQFF. CDR3 nucleotides: TGTGCCAGCAGCTTGGGGCAGGGGGCGCCTGAGCAGTTCTTC.

Only a few counts were recorded for this clone. The chain employs TRBV19 and TRBJ1-1; D perhaps matches TRBD1 (5 bases). The V end lost 7 bases, the J end lost 2 bases, and 14 bases lay between the germline ends. This CDR3 comprises 14 residues. Germline V gives CDR1 LNHDA, CDR2 SQIVND (reference sequence). This CDR3 is CASTTDRANTEAFF. The CDR3 nucleotides are TGTGCCAGTACCACCGACAGAGCAAACACTGAAGCTTTCTTT. Full variable domain (remainder filled in from reference TRBV19 and TRBJ1-1): DGGITQSPKYLFRKEGQNVTLSCEQNLNHDAMYWYRQDPGQGLRLIYYSQIVNDFQKGDIAEGYSVSREKKESFPLTVTSAQKNPTAFYLCASTTDRANTEAFFGQGTRLTVV.

The chain joins TRBV9 to TRBJ2-6, with D possibly TRBD1 on 6 matching bases. CDR1 is SGDLS, CDR2 YYNGEE, per germline. Trimming pared 3 bases from V and 0 bases from J, leaving 10 bases between. This CDR3 region has 16 residues. The CDR3 coding sequence is TGTGCCAGCAGCGAGGACAGCTACTCTGGGGCCAACGTCCTGACTTTC. Its translation: CASSEDSYSGANVLTF.

This rearrangement joins TRBV14 to TRBJ2-7; D not certain. Germline CDR1 SGHDN, CDR2 FVKESK. Trimming stripped 1 base from V and 4 bases from J, with 14 bases between. The CDR3 is 15 amino acids. The CDR3 reads CASSQAPYGPYEQYF. The CDR3 coding sequence is TGTGCCAGCAGCCAAGCACCTTACGGCCCTTACGAGCAGTACTTC.

The chain joins TRBV7-9 to TRBJ1-1; D gene ambiguous. Per the germline V gene, CDR1 is SEHNR and CDR2 is FQNEAQ (reference sequence). The CDR3 covers 13 residues. V shed 1 base and J shed 5 bases, with 8 bases lying between them. The CDR3 spells CASSLGTTTEAFF. The CDR3 DNA reads TGTGCCAGCAGCTTAGGGACGACGACTGAAGCTTTCTTT. Drawing the rest from reference TRBV7-9 and TRBJ1-1, the complete variable domain is DTGVSQNPRHKITKRGQNVTFRCDPISEHNRLYWYRQTLGQGPEFLTYFQNEAQLEKSRLLSDRFSAERPKGSFSTLEIQRTEQGDSAMYLCASSLGTTTEAFFGQGTRLTVV.

This chain links TRBV29-1 with TRBJ2-7, with 12 bases lining up with TRBD2. The CDR3 contains 14 residues. Germline V gene data show CDR1 as SQVTM and CDR2 as ANQGSEA. The J segment lost 4 bases and the V segment lost 4 bases, leaving 5 bases of the junction unmatched. The CDR3 reads CSVVWTSGIYEQYF. The CDR3 DNA sequence: TGCAGCGTTGTCTGGACTAGCGGGATTTACGAGCAGTACTTC.

This clone was observed a single time. The rearrangement joins TRBV27 to TRBJ2-1; 10 nucleotides line up with TRBD2. The CDR3 totals 16 residues. V was clipped by 1 base and J by 5 bases; unmatched bases: 5. The germline gives CDR1 MNHEY, CDR2 SMNVEV (reference sequence). The CDR3 reads CASSLFWTSGHNEQFF. Here the CDR3 DNA reads TGTGCCAGCAGTTTATTTTGGACTAGCGGCCACAATGAGCAGTTCTTC.

The chain uses TRBV6-1 and TRBJ2-7; 8 positions agree with TRBD1. Germline trimming cut 4 bases from V and 4 bases from J; bases unmatched to any gene: 12. Looked up from germline, CDR1 is MNHNS and CDR2 is SASEGT. The CDR3 covers 16 residues. The CDR3 coding sequence is TGTGCCAGCAGTGCCCCCATCCGACAGGGGCTATACGAGCAGTACTTC. It codes for CASSAPIRQGLYEQYF.

The chain recombines TRBV4-1 with TRBJ2-7; D gene ambiguous. V shed 1 base and J shed 3 bases, with 16 bases lying between them. This CDR3 is 16 amino acids long. Germline V gives CDR1 MGHRA, CDR2 YSYEKL. The CDR3 nucleotides are TGCGCCAGCAGCCAAGCCGGCAGTCCTCTATTCTACGAGCAGTACTTC. Translating it yields CASSQAGSPLFYEQYF.

This chain links TRBV27 with TRBJ2-7, with 9 bases lining up with TRBD2. CDR1 is MNHEY, CDR2 SMNVEV, per germline (reference sequence). The CDR3 is made up of 16 amino acids. V lost 2 bases, J lost 3 bases, and 8 bases stayed unmatched. The CDR3 protein is CASSLIPGTSFYEQYF. CDR3 coding DNA: TGTGCCAGCAGTTTAATACCCGGGACTAGCTTCTACGAGCAGTACTTC.

For this clone: One junction end does not reproduce the germline sequence, and a read error may be involved. This chain connects TRBV15 to TRBJ2-7, with D unclear. The germline gives CDR1 LNHNV, CDR2 YYDKDF (reference sequence). This CDR3 is 15 amino acids long. In DNA, the CDR3 is TGTGCCGCCAGCGCTGGCGGTTCAGGCTCCTACGAGCAGTACTTC. It translates to CAASAGGSGSYEQYF.

The chain is built from TRBV7-9 and TRBJ1-1; D not resolved. The V gene lost 0 bases and the J gene lost 1 base, with 18 bases spanning the gap. The CDR3 has 18 amino acids. Germline CDR1 reads SEHNR; CDR2 reads FQNEAQ (reference sequence). CDR3 sequence: CASSLAPGVGSRNTEAFF. CDR3 nucleotides: TGTGCCAGCAGCTTAGCGCCCGGTGTGGGATCGAGGAACACTGAAGCTTTCTTT.

This chain joins TRBV1 and TRBJ2-7; the table gives TRBD1 as D, unverified against the DNA. TRBV1 is assigned pseudogene status. CDR3 length equals 18 residues. Written as DNA, the CDR3 is TGCACCAGCAGCCAAATGAACAAGCCCGGGACAGCGAAATACGAGCAGTACTTC. Its translation is CTSSQMNKPGTAKYEQYF.

In the case of this clone: The identical CDR3 is also encoded by other nucleotide sequences in the sample. The chain is built from TRBV7-9 and TRBJ2-1; D not certain. The length of the CDR3 is 12 residues. Trimming cost V 3 bases and J 3 bases, with 3 bases left between them. Germline loops: CDR1 SEHNR, CDR2 FQNEAQ (reference sequence). CDR3 region: CASSFGYNEQFF. DNA for the CDR3: TGTGCCAGCAGCTTTGGCTACAATGAGCAGTTCTTC.

The chain employs TRBV5-6 and TRBJ2-1; 13 bases are shared with TRBD2. Germline V gene sequence: CDR1 SGHDT, CDR2 YYEEEE. The CDR3 length is 16 residues. V shed 4 bases, J shed 9 bases, and the junction held 10 bases outside the gene matches. In DNA, the CDR3 is TGTGCCAGCAGCCGTGGGACTAGCGGGATCCTGGGTGAGCAGTTCTTC. Residues: CASSRGTSGILGEQFF.

The rearrangement uses TRBV18 and TRBJ2-7; D is ambiguous. CDR3 length: 12 amino acids. Between the trimmed V and J ends, which lost 3 bases and 0 bases, there was a span of 3 bases. Germline CDR1 KGHSH, CDR2 LQKENI. The CDR3 loop reads CASSPVSYEQYF. The CDR3 DNA reads as TGTGCCAGCTCACCGGTCTCCTACGAGCAGTACTTC.

This clone came up once. The genes are TRBV6-1 and TRBJ1-5; D remains ambiguous. The CDR3 length is 13 residues. The V and J ends lost 8 bases and 1 base respectively, with 9 bases between them. Germline V gene sequence: CDR1 MNHNS, CDR2 SASEGT. The CDR3 here is CASRPGSNQPQHF. CDR3 nucleotide sequence: TGTGCCAGCCGACCGGGGAGCAATCAGCCCCAGCATTTT.

V usage is TRBV19 and J usage is TRBJ2-1; D gene uncertain. The V and J ends lost 8 bases and 7 bases respectively, with 15 bases between them. Per germline, CDR1 LNHDA and CDR2 SQIVND (reference sequence). CDR3 size: 13 residues. CDR3: CASSKGTGNEQFF. For the CDR3, the DNA is TGTGCCAGTTCAAAAGGAACTGGGAATGAGCAGTTCTTC.

V usage is TRBV28 and J usage is TRBJ1-2; TRBD1 aligns across 7 bases. Germline values: CDR1 MDHEN, CDR2 SYDVKM. V lost 6 bases, J lost 5 bases, and 6 bases stayed unmatched. The CDR3 runs to 13 residues. The CDR3 loop is CASRSTGDYGYTF. In DNA, the CDR3 is TGTGCCAGCAGATCAACAGGGGATTATGGCTACACCTTC.

The rearrangement uses TRBV4-2 and TRBJ1-2; 9 nucleotides align to TRBD1. CDR1 and CDR2 (germline): LGHNA, YNFKEQ. There are 16 residues in the CDR3. J lost 1 base, V lost 5 bases, and 8 bases had no gene match. The CDR3 DNA is TGTGCCAGCAGCTTCCTGGGACAGGGAAATAACTATGGCTACACCTTC. This sequence encodes CASSFLGQGNNYGYTF.

J is TRBJ1-5 and V is TRBV6-6; D is perhaps TRBD1 (5 bases). CDR1 is MNHNY and CDR2 is SVGAGI in the germline V gene (reference sequence). V was cut by 6 bases and J by 7 bases, with 16 bases left in between. The CDR3 has 14 amino acids. The CDR3 coding sequence is TGTGCCAGCAGAGCGGGTCGAGGGGAACAGCCCCAGCATTTT. This encodes CASRAGRGEQPQHF.